The sequence of this TCR beta chain was determined in a study of beta chain features in type 1 diabetes. Study results and caveats: People with Type 1 diabetes carried modestly yet significantly shorter TCRB CDR3s in all four CD4+ subsets.

This clone has at least ten counts. Its antigen is as yet unknown. The germline gives CDR1 KGHSH, CDR2 LQKENI. This CDR3 has 16 residues. J gave up 6 bases and V 3 bases, and 4 bases lay outside the gene matches. CD45RO/CCR7/CD25/CD127/CD95/CD27 separated CD4+ naive, central memory, regulatory and stem cell-like memory cells by sorting. Investigators reverse transcribed all isolated RNA, so they sequenced expressed TCRB transcripts. Generated by immunoSEQ multiplex PCR, the TCRdb table keeps only in-frame clones and is missing some. The sample consists of 300,000 to 400,000 clones, under 8.5% of them appearing once.

The specimen was central memory CD4+ T cells from blood. The gene calls are TRBV18 and TRBJ2-1; 14 bases match TRBD2. The clonotype originates from a young woman in good health. The CDR3 is CASSPRGTSGSNEQFF. Here the CDR3 DNA reads TGTGCCAGCTCACCGCGTGGGACTAGCGGGAGCAATGAGCAGTTCTTC.